Listed here is a single TCR beta chain. Its antigen is unidentified. This record belongs to a study of T cell clonotyping in hematopoietic cell transplantation. Overall study results and limits: Higher Inverse Simpson Index values in graft donor and pretransplant recipient predicted broader posttransplant TCR diversity. After transplant, recipient diversity fell while pathologically expanded clonotypes grew through day 180.

The assay was immunoSEQ multiplex PCR, and TCRdb's table has in-frame clones only and misses some. The data hold more than 5,000 clones, with roughly 89% observed a single time. Germline CDR1 SEHNR, CDR2 FQNEAQ (reference sequence). The CDR3 sequence is 14 residues long. Trimming removed 3 bases from V and 11 bases from J, with 19 bases in between. Sample: peripheral blood mononuclear cells, taken 100 days after allogeneic stem cell transplant. This chain connects TRBV7-9 to TRBJ1-1; the D gene is possibly TRBD1 (5 bases). The TCR sequence derives from a female patient between 35 and 55 years old who had an allogeneic stem cell transplant from a related donor, so the T cells may come from the graft donor. Some clones in this sample may be carry-over from other donors' samples. CDR3 coding DNA: TGTGCCAGCAGCTTTCGGGGCGTCCGCCTTAGGGCTTTCTTT. It is translated as CASSFRGVRLRAFF.